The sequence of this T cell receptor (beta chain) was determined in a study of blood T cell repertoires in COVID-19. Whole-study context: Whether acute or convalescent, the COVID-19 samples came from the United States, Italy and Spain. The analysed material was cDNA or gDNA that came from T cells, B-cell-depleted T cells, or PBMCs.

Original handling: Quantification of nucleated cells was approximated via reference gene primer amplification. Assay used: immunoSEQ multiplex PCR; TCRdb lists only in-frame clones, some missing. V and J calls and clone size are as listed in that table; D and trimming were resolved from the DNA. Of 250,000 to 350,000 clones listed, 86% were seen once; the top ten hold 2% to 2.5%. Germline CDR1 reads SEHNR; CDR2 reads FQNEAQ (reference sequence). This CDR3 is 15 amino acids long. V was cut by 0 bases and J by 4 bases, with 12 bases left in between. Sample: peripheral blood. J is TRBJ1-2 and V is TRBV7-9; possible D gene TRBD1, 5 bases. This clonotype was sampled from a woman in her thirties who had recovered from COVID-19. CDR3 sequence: CASSLATVTLYGYTF. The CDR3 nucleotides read TGTGCCAGCAGCTTAGCGACAGTTACTCTCTATGGCTACACCTTC.